This paragraph covers one T cell receptor (beta chain) sequence. The antigen this receptor binds is unknown. Per-base qualities were not stored, and no clone one base away is much larger. Each collaborating institution followed its own protocols to collect whole blood in K2EDTA tubes. For TCRbeta analysis, collaborator samples were shipped as frozen whole blood, as isolated PBMCs, or as DNA extracted from either sample type. TCRbeta CDR3 regions were amplified from genomic DNA by means of the immunoSEQ Assay, a bias-controlled multiplex PCR. As for how the authors treated the data: Nucleated cell counts per sample were estimated from amplification of reference gene primers within the assay. To quantify the absolute abundance of each unique TCRbeta CDR3 rearrangement, sequence reads were collapsed and filtered. For each sample, productive Simpson clonality was calculated by taking the square root of Simpson's diversity index across productive rearrangements. TCRdb carries this immuneACCESS record with in-frame sequences only. Its versions omit some clonotypes, under half of them owing to an unresolved V gene in the studies checked, with the rest unexplained. That table is the source of V, J and clone size, and D and trimming were worked out from the DNA. Recorded for this sample are 70,000 or so clones; roughly 89% of them occurred a single time. The ten largest account for around 0.6% of the sample.

This entry belongs to a study of blood T cell repertoires in COVID-19 (dated by TCRdb to the early 2020s). At the level of the whole study: The collaborator samples originated in the United States, Italy and Spain and spanned the acute and convalescent phases of COVID-19. The material from the prospective study consisted of cDNA or gDNA derived from T cells, B-cell-depleted T cells, or PBMCs. Deeply sampled blood TCRbeta repertoires from subjects exposed to, actively infected with, or recovered from COVID-19 were included in the dataset. A freely available public database, intended as a resource for researchers studying the immune response to SARS-CoV-2, is where the repertoires were released. Samples came from the ongoing ImmuneRACE study (first 160 participants) plus 1,254 subjects from 6 global collaborators. Nearly every sample came with metadata listing a de-identified subject ID, COVID-19 status, age in years and sex. Where available, HLA class I and class II types were obtained from metadata supplied by the sample provider rather than from assay-based typing. Overall study outcomes, separate from this receptor: The quantity of clinical and demographic metadata differed by source and by participant and was supplied without curation.

Specimen: peripheral blood. This TCR was sampled from a man aged 55 to 70 with acute or convalescent COVID-19.

The DNA sequence is given as TGTGCCAGCATCTCGACAGGGGGAAAAACTGAAGCTTTCTTT. Translated, it gives CASISTGGKTEAFF. The V and J genes are TRBV11-1 and TRBJ1-1, with TRBD1 matching 9 junction bases. The germline V gene (reference sequence) sets CDR1 to SGHAT and CDR2 to FQDESV. The CDR3 runs 14 amino acids, cysteine and phenylalanine included. Of the read, only the CDR3 DNA is kept; its 42 bases are in frame from base 1. V trim: 7 bases; J trim: 5 bases; unmatched bases: 8.